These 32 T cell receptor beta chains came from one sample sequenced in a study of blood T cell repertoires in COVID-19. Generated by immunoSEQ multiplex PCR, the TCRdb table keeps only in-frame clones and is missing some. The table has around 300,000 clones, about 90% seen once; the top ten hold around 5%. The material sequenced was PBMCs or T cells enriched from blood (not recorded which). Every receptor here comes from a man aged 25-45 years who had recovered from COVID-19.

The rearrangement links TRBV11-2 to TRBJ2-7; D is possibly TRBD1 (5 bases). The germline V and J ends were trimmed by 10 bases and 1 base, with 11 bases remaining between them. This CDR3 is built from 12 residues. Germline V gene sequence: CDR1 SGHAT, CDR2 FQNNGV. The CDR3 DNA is TGTGCCACAGCGTCAGGGTCCTACGAGCAGTACTTC. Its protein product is CATASGSYEQYF.

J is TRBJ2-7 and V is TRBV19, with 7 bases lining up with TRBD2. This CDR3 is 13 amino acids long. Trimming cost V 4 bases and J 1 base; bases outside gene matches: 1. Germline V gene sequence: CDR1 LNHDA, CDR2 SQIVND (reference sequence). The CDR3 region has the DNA TGTGCCAGTAGTAGGGGAGGGTCCTACGAGCAGTACTTC. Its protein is CASSRGGSYEQYF.

In DNA form, the CDR3 reads TGTGCCAGCAGCCTTTTCGGGGGGGCTAATGAAAAACTGTTTTTT. It encodes CASSLFGGANEKLFF. The chain is built from TRBV27 and TRBJ1-4; tentative D call: TRBD1 (5 bases). Per the germline V gene, CDR1 is MNHEY and CDR2 is SMNVEV (reference sequence). The CDR3 has 15 amino acids. V lost 6 bases to trimming and J lost 3 bases, with 14 bases between them.

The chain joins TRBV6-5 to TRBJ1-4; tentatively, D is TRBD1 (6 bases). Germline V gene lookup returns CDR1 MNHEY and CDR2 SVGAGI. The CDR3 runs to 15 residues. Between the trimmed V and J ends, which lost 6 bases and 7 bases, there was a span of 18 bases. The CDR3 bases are TGTGCCAGCAGCCTTTACAGGGAAGGTTCTGAAAAACTGTTTTTT. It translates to CASSLYREGSEKLFF.

This CDR3 is CASSLVSQDYGYTF. The DNA for the CDR3 is TGTGCCAGCAGCTTAGTGTCCCAGGATTATGGCTACACCTTC. The V and J genes are TRBV7-2 and TRBJ1-2; D gene ambiguous. CDR3 length: 14 amino acids. The V end lost 1 base, the J end lost 5 bases, and 11 bases lay between the germline ends. The V gene's germline CDR1 is SGHTA and CDR2 FQGNSA.

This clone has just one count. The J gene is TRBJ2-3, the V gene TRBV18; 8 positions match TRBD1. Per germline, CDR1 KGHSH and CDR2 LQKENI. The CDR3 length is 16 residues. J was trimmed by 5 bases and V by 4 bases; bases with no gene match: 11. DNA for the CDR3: TGTGCCAGCTCACGAACGGGACAGGAAGGGGGAGATACGCAGTATTTT. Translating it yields CASSRTGQEGGDTQYF.

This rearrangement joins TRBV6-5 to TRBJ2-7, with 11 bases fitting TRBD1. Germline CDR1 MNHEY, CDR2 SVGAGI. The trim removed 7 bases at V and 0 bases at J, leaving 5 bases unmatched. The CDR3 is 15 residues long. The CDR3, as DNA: TGTGCCAGCAAGGCAGGGACAGGGGGCTCCTACGAGCAGTACTTC. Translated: CASKAGTGGSYEQYF.

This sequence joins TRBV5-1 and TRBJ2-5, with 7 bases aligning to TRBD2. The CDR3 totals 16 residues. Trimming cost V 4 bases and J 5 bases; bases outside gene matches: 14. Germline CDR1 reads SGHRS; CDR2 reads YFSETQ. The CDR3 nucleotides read TGCGCCAGCAGCAAGGGGTCCTCCACGCGGGGGGAGACCCAGTACTTC. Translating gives CASSKGSSTRGETQYF.

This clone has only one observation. The CDR3 DNA is TGCAGCGCTCACAGGGGGAACACTGAAGCTTTCTTT. Residues: CSAHRGNTEAFF. This rearrangement joins TRBV29-1 to TRBJ1-1, with TRBD1 matching 7 bases. The CDR3 contains 12 residues. V was pared by 7 bases and J by 1 base, with 3 bases of the junction left unmatched. Looked up from germline, CDR1 is SQVTM and CDR2 is ANQGSEA.

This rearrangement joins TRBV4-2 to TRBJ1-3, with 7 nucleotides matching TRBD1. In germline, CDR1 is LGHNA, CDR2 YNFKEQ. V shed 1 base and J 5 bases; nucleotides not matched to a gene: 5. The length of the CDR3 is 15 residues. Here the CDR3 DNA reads TGTGCCAGCAGCCAAGGAGAGGGACAGAGAAACACCATATATTTT. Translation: CASSQGEGQRNTIYF.

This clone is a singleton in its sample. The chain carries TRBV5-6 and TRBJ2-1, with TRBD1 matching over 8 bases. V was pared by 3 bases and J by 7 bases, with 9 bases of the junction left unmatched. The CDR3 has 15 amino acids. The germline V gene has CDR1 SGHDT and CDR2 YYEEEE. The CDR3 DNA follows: TGTGCCAGCAGCTCCTGGCAGGGGGCTGGAAATGAGCAGTTCTTC. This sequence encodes CASSSWQGAGNEQFF.

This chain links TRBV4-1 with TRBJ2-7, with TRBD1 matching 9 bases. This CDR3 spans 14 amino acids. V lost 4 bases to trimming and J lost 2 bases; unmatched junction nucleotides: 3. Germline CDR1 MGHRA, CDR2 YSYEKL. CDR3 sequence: CASSRRDRAYEQYF. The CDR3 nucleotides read TGCGCCAGCAGCCGCCGGGACAGGGCCTACGAGCAGTACTTC.

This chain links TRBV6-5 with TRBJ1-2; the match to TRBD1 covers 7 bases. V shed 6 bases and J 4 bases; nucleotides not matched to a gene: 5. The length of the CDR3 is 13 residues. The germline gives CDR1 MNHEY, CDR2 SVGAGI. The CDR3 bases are TGTGCCAGCAGCAACAGGGGCTCCTATGGCTACACCTTC. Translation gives CASSNRGSYGYTF.

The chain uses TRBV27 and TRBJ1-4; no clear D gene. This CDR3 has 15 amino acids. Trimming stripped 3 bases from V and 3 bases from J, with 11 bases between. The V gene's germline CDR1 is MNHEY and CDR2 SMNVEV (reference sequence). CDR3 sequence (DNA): TGTGCCAGCAGTTTGAGAAGAACGGCTAATGAAAAACTGTTTTTT. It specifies CASSLRRTANEKLFF.

The CDR3 sequence: CASSTLGGLANNEQFF. The CDR3 nucleotides are TGTGCCAGCAGCACGTTAGGGGGACTAGCGAACAATGAGCAGTTCTTC. The rearrangement links TRBV9 to TRBJ2-1; the match to TRBD2 covers 10 bases. CDR1 is SGDLS and CDR2 is YYNGEE in the germline V gene. The CDR3 consists of 16 residues. Trimming removed 4 bases from V and 5 bases from J; junction bases left unmatched: 9.

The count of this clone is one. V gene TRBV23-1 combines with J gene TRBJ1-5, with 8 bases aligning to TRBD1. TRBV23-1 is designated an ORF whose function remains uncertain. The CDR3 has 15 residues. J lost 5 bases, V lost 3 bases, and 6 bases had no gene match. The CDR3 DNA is TGCGCCAGCAGTCAGCGACAGGGGAGGGATCAGCCCCAGCATTTT. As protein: CASSQRQGRDQPQHF.

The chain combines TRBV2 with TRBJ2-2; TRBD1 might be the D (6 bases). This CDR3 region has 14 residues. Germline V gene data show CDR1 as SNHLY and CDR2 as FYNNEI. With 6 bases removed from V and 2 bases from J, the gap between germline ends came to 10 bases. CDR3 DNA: TGTGCCAGCAGGGACAGTATAAACACCGGGGAGCTGTTTTTT. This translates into CASRDSINTGELFF.

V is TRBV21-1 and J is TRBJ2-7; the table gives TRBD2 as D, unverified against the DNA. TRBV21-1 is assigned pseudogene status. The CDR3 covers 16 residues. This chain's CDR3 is CASSKVGLGKYYEQYF. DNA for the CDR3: TGTGCCAGCAGCAAAGTTGGACTAGGGAAGTACTACGAGCAGTACTTC.

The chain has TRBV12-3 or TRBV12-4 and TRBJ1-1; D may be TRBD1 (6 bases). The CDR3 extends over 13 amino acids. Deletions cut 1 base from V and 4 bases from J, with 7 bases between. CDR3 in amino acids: CASSLGGGTEAFF. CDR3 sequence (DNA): TGTGCCAGCAGTTTAGGAGGGGGCACTGAAGCTTTCTTT.

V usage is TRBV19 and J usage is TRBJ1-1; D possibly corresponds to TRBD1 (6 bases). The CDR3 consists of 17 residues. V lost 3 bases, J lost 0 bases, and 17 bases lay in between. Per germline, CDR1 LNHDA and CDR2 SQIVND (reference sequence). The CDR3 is CASSILGGGIMNTEAFF. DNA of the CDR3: TGTGCCAGTAGTATTCTAGGGGGGGGGATCATGAACACTGAAGCTTTCTTT.

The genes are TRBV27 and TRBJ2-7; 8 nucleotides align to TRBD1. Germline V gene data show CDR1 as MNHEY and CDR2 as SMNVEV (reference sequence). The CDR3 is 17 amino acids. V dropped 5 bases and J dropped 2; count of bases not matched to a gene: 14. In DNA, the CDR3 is TGTGCCAGCAGTCTGAGGACAGGGCCGCCTGGCACCTACGAGCAGTACTTC. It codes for CASSLRTGPPGTYEQYF.

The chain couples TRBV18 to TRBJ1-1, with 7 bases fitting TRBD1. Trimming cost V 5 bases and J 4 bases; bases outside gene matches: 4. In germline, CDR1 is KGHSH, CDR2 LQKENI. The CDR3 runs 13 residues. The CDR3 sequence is CASSTGQFTEAFF. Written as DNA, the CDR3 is TGTGCCAGCTCAACGGGACAGTTCACTGAAGCTTTCTTT.

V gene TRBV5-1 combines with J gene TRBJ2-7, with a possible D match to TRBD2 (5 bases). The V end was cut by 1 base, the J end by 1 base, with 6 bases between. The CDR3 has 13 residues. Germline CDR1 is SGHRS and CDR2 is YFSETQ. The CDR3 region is CASSLTGSYEQYF. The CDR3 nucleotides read TGCGCCAGCAGCTTGACGGGGTCCTACGAGCAGTACTTC.

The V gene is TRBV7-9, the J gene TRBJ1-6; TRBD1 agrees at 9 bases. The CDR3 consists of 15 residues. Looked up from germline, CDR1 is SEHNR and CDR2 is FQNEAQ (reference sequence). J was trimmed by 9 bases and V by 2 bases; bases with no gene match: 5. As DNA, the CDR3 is TGTGCCAGCAGCTTATTCCGGGACAGGGTTTCACCCCTCCACTTT. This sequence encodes CASSLFRDRVSPLHF.

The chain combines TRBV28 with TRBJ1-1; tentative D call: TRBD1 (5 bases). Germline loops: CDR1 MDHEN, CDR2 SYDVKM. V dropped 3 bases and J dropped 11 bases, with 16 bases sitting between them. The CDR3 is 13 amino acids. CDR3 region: CASSFTDTFAAFF. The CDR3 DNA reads TGTGCCAGCAGTTTCACGGACACCTTTGCTGCTTTCTTT. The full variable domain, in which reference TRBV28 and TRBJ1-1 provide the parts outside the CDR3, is DVKVTQSSRYLVKRTGEKVFLECVQDMDHENMFWYRQDPGLGLRLIYFSYDVKMKEKGDIPEGYSVSREKKERFSLILESASTNQTSMYLCASSFTDTFAAFFGQGTRLTVV.

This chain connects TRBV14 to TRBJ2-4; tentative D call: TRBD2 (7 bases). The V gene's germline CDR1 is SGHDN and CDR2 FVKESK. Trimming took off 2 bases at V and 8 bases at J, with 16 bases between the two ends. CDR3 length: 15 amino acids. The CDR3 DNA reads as TGTGCCAGCAGCCAAACCGGGGGGCGGTTGGACATTCAGTACTTC. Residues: CASSQTGGRLDIQYF.

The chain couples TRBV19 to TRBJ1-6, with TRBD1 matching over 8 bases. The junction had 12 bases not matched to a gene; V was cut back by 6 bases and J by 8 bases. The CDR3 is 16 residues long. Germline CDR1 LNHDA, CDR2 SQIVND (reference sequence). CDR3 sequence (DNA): TGTGCCAGTAGCCCCACCCGGCAGGGGGCGGATTCACCCCTCCACTTT. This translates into CASSPTRQGADSPLHF. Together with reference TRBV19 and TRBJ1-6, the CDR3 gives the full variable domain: DGGITQSPKYLFRKEGQNVTLSCEQNLNHDAMYWYRQDPGQGLRLIYYSQIVNDFQKGDIAEGYSVSREKKESFPLTVTSAQKNPTAFYLCASSPTRQGADSPLHFGNGTRLTVT.

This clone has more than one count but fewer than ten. Written as DNA, the CDR3 is TGTGCCAGCAGCGACCAAGCAGCACAGGACACCGGGGAGCTGTTTTTT. Translating gives CASSDQAAQDTGELFF. The V gene is TRBV2, the J gene TRBJ2-2; a weak D match, TRBD1 (5 bases). Between the trimmed V and J ends, which lost 6 bases and 3 bases, there was a span of 17 bases. The CDR3 length is 16 residues. Germline V CDR1 and CDR2: SNHLY, FYNNEI.

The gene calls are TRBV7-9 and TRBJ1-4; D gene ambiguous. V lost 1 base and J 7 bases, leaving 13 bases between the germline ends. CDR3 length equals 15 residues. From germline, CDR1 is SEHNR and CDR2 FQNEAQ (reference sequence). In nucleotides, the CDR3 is TGTGCCAGCAGCTTAGTAGACGGGGTTGGTGAAAAACTGTTTTTT. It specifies CASSLVDGVGEKLFF.

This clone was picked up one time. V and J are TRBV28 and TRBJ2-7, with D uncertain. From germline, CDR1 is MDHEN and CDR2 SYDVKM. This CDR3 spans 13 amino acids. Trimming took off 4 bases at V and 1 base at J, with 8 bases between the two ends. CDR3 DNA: TGTGCCAGCAGTTCAGGTCTTTCCTACGAGCAGTACTTC. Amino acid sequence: CASSSGLSYEQYF.

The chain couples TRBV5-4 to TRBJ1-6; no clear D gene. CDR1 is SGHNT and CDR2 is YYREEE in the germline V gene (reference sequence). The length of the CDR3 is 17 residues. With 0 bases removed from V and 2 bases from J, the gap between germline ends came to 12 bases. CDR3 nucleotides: TGTGCCAGCAGCTTGGTATTCCGTTCCGCCTATAATTCACCCCTCCACTTT. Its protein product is CASSLVFRSAYNSPLHF.

This CDR3 is CASSRRGSDHEQYF. DNA of the CDR3: TGTGCCAGCAGTAGAAGGGGGTCCGACCACGAGCAGTACTTC. The chain employs TRBV28 and TRBJ2-7, with a tentative D call TRBD1 (6 bases). CDR1 and CDR2 (germline): MDHEN, SYDVKM. The CDR3 extends over 14 amino acids. V lost 5 bases and J 5 bases, leaving 16 bases between the germline ends.